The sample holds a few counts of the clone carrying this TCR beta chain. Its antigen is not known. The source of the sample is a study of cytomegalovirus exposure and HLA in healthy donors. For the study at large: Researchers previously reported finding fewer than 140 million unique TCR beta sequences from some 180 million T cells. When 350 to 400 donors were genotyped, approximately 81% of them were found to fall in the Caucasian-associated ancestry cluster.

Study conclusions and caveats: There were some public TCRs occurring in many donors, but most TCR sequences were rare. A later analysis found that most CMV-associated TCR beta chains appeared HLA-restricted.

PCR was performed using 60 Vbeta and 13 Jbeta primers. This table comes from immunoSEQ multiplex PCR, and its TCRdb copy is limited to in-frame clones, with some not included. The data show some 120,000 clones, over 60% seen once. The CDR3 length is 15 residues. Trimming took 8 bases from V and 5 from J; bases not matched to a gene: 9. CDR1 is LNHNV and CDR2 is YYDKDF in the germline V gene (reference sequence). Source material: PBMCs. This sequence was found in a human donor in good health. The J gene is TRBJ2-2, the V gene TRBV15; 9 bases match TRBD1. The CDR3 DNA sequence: TGTGCCACCCAGGACAGGGGCGGGTCAACCGGGGAGCTGTTTTTT. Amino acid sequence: CATQDRGGSTGELFF. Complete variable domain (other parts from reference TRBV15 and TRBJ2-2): DAMVIQNPRYQVTQFGKPVTLSCSQTLNHNVMYWYQQKSSQAPKLLFHYYDKDFNNEADTPDNFQSRRPNTSFCFLDIRSPGLGDTAMYLCATQDRGGSTGELFFGEGSRLTVL.